This TCR beta chain was recorded in a study of T-cell memory formation after mild COVID-19. Study conclusions and caveats: Clones from the second wave (peaking day 37) had unconfirmed SARS-CoV-2 specificity. Contracting clones from day 15 to 85 had balanced CD4/CD8; later expanders favoured CD4+.

One entry per CDR3 protein, called by TCRdb with MiXCR from the 5' RACE reads. The sample holds about 430,000 distinct CDR3 sequences; over 15% are singletons and the top ten take about 22%. The V end was cut by 4 bases, the J end by 0 bases, with 13 bases between. CDR1 is DFQATT and CDR2 is SNEGSKA in the germline V gene (reference sequence). CDR3 size: 15 residues. At least ten counts were recorded for this clonotype. Its antigen remains unidentified. The chain links TRBV20-1 to TRBJ1-3; no firm D call. This receptor was taken from a man aged 18 to 35 who had mild COVID-19 (a few samples of this study predate the infection). Cell type and time point are not known. The specimen sequenced was PBMCs or a T cell subset sorted from them (not recorded which). The CDR3 loop reads CSATHPDNSGNTIYF. In DNA, the CDR3 is TGCAGTGCTACCCACCCTGATAACTCTGGAAACACCATATATTTT.